Included here is one T cell receptor (beta chain) sequence, with context. This clonotype has at least ten counts. The target of this receptor is not known. This may be a read error, as it is one base from a much larger clone. The data stem from a study of CDR3 diversity in severe acne (dated by TCRdb to 2018 to 2020). Libraries were prepared through PCR. The reads were generated on an Illumina HiSeq 2000. Using fastp trimming at Q25 and MiXCR clonotype assembly, TCRdb reanalyzed the public sequencing data and kept in-frame beta chains. Rows with one shared CDR3 protein collapse into an entry with the most common genes and DNA. The sample has around 91,000 distinct CDR3 sequences on record, around 50% of them singletons. The ten top clones hold approximately 14% of the sample. For this chain, trimming is 4 bases at the V end and 6 bases at the J end, and the number of junction bases without a gene match is 12. The CDR3 has 16 amino acids, counting the end cysteine and phenylalanine. Just CDR3 DNA is preserved here, 48 bases in frame from base 1. For CDR1 and CDR2, the germline V gene lists MNHNS and SASEGT.

The sequencing input was blood. The sequence derives from a male donor in good health, without acne. The V and J genes are TRBV6-1 and TRBJ2-1, and TRBD1 matches 7 of the central bases. The DNA sequence follows: TGTGCCAGCAGTGGATTCGACAGGGTCCCCTGCAATGAGCAGTTCTTC. It specifies CASSGFDRVPCNEQFF.